Detailed here is one T cell receptor (beta chain). The data are from a study of blood T cell repertoires in COVID-19. CDR1 is SGHDN, CDR2 FVKESK, per germline. CDR3 size: 13 residues. Trimming took 8 bases from V and 3 from J; bases not matched to a gene: 6. Patients from Seattle were sampled longitudinally, starting during active infection. Under the authors' procedure: Amplified reference gene primers provided the basis for estimating nucleated cell counts. The method was immunoSEQ multiplex PCR; TCRdb's version includes in-frame clones alone and lacks a portion of them. Clonal size and the V and J genes are those of that table, whereas D and trimming came from the DNA. The table shows more than 95,000 clones, with approximately 89% occurring only once.

Sequenced: peripheral blood. The rearrangement joins TRBV14 to TRBJ1-2; TRBD1 agrees at 7 bases. The sequence came from a woman of 80 years or more with COVID-19, enrolled during active disease. Written as DNA, the CDR3 is TGTGCCAGCGTACGAACAGGGGACTATGGCTACACCTTC. It translates to CASVRTGDYGYTF.